Listed below are T cell receptor beta chains from one sample, sequenced in a study of T cells after yellow fever vaccination. A single record per CDR3 protein comes from TCRdb applying MiXCR to the 5' RACE reads. The sample lists 550,000 to 750,000 distinct CDR3 sequences, roughly 13% seen once, with more than 12% in the top ten. The sequences come from PBMCs, collected on the day of the yellow fever booster vaccination. These receptors all stem from a man aged 25-40 years who received the YFV17D yellow fever vaccine. Each CDR3 is given without its conserved first and last residue.

TRBV10-3 AIGVYGAYEQY
TRBV27 ASSFGSSGPYEQY
TRBV6-2/TRBV6-3 ASSYLPGNYGYT
TRBV12-3/TRBV12-4 ASSETGPYGYT
TRBV5-1 ASGDRVDEQY
TRBV4-2 ASSYGSADYEQY
TRBV18 ASSPSIDNEQF
TRBV7-2 ASTLGLVDTQY
TRBV24-1 ATSDWWTQY
TRBV12-3/TRBV12-4 ASTWAGRNIQY
TRBV7-8 ASSLLFDSYNEQF
TRBV5-6 ASSVVGNNEQF
TRBV6-5 ASSSLAVETQY
TRBV20-1 SARSGLAPDYEQY
TRBV19 ASSIGRAEQF
TRBV30 AWGTDSYEQY
TRBV28 ASNPHSSYEQY
TRBV5-1 ASSLGRGGNTQY
TRBV12-3/TRBV12-4 ASSFGSSGGETQY
TRBV20-1 SAREAAWEQF
TRBV29-1 SASYRDGTEAF
TRBV3-1 ASSQIAGVEQY
TRBV20-1 SARVGSGANVLT
TRBV7-9 ASSFDPRDEQF
TRBV7-3 ASSLSPANTEAF
TRBV6-6 ASSYVKIETQY
TRBV6-1 ASRPSGGETQY
TRBV3-1 ASSLRQDQETQY
TRBV27 AGSSGTVRYGYT
TRBV20-1 SALGLAGVYEQY
TRBV7-2 ASSLKGITLNEQY
TRBV20-1 SASYNGYT
TRBV6-2/TRBV6-3 ASTNEGPSQH
TRBV12-3/TRBV12-4 ASSFASGSSVHEQF
TRBV5-1 ASNRKAPLAGSSYNEQF
TRBV5-1 ASSLNLGDEQF
TRBV14 ASTQNHGDTQY
TRBV18 ASSTTGGITGELF
TRBV7-9 ASSYSIGGVNTGELF
TRBV6-6 ASRTEPGELF
TRBV20-1 SARKTGNTEAF
TRBV5-1 ASSQGTGGTYEQY
TRBV10-2 ASAPGAYEQY
TRBV18 ASSRRGGYEQY
TRBV24-1 ATIPNGTGEAEAF
TRBV7-8 ASSSGLANNEQF
TRBV7-9 ASSFGTSGNNYNEQF
TRBV12-3/TRBV12-4 ASSRTGQTQY
TRBV27 ASSPDTSGSFNEQF
TRBV7-2 ASGEQGADYGYT
TRBV5-6 ASSLERTYQPQH
TRBV6-5 ASSSNERSSYNEQF
TRBV20-1 SALDYRGSYEQY
TRBV7-9 ASSPDGLNTEAF
TRBV11-1 ASSPRDSRLEEQY
TRBV11-1 ASTSGRARGSGTDTQY
TRBV6-2/TRBV6-3 ASSHHTLLQRDTQY